A single sample is the source of the 24 T cell receptor beta chains below, sequenced in a study of T cells in Graves' hyperthyroidism and ophthalmopathy (dated by TCRdb to 2018 to 2020). The library was made by multiplex PCR. The sample was run on an Illumina HiSeq 2000. TCR beta CDR3 regions were amplified from RNA transcripts. The first round of RT-PCR for the TCR CDR3 was performed with the HTBI primer set and the Qiagen OneStep RT-PCR kit. TCRdb reprocessed the public reads (quality trimming at Q25 with fastp, clone calling with MiXCR) and kept in-frame beta chains. One record per CDR3 amino acid sequence lists the most common genes and DNA. This sample comprises 730,000 or so distinct CDR3 sequences, under 20% of them detected only once. The ten largest make up roughly 17% of the sample. Sequencing was performed on blood. Receptors originate from a woman between 45 and 65 years old with Graves' hyperthyroidism that later progressed to Graves' ophthalmopathy.

Ten or more counts support this clonotype. This chain uses TRBV3-1 with TRBJ1-1; 7 positions match TRBD1. The CDR3 runs to 16 residues. V shed 4 bases, J shed 7 bases, and the junction held 15 bases outside the gene matches. Per germline, CDR1 LGHDT and CDR2 YNNKEL (reference sequence). CDR3 residues: CASSPQGVGRGSEAFF. CDR3 nucleotide sequence: TGTGCCAGCAGCCCGCAGGGGGTAGGCAGAGGTAGTGAAGCTTTCTTT.

This clonotype has just a few counts. The chain uses TRBV7-9 and TRBJ2-5; D assignment may be TRBD1 or TRBD2 (6 bases each). The germline V gene has CDR1 SEHNR and CDR2 FQNEAQ (reference sequence). This CDR3 has 14 residues. The V end was cut by 5 bases, the J end by 5 bases, with 15 bases between. CDR3 in amino acids: CASSGGGRIETQYF. The CDR3 DNA reads as TGTGCCAGCAGCGGAGGGGGGAGGATTGAGACCCAGTACTTC.

This clonotype was picked up a small number of times. The chain carries TRBV12-3 or TRBV12-4 and TRBJ1-5; D possibly corresponds to TRBD1 (5 bases). The CDR3 covers 13 residues. Trimming cost V 7 bases and J 5 bases, with 12 bases left between them. The CDR3 sequence: CASTRRGYQPQHF. CDR3 in DNA: TGTGCCAGCACAAGGAGGGGTTATCAGCCCCAGCATTTT.

The V call is TRBV5-4, the J call TRBJ2-2; D is unresolved. From germline, CDR1 is SGHNT and CDR2 YYREEE (reference sequence). V was shortened by 5 bases and J by 0 bases, with 8 bases between the two germline ends. This CDR3 is 14 amino acids long. The CDR3 sequence: CASRYPPNTGELFF. The CDR3 nucleotides read TGTGCCAGCAGATACCCGCCGAACACCGGGGAGCTGTTTTTT.

The chain carries TRBV19 and TRBJ1-1, with TRBD1 matching over 7 bases. With 5 bases clipped from V and 4 bases from J, the junction kept 7 bases outside the gene matches. The CDR3 loop spans 14 amino acids. Germline V gene lookup returns CDR1 LNHDA and CDR2 SQIVND (reference sequence). In DNA, the CDR3 is TGTGCCAGTAGTCAGACAGGGATGGGCACTGAAGCTTTCTTT. It specifies CASSQTGMGTEAFF.

The chain uses TRBV20-1 and TRBJ1-1; TRBD1 agrees at 7 bases. Trimming took 4 bases from V and 8 from J; bases not matched to a gene: 13. Germline-derived CDR1 and CDR2 are DFQATT and SNEGSKA (reference sequence). The CDR3 contains 14 residues. The CDR3 is CSATGTALIREAFF. The CDR3 nucleotides read TGCAGTGCTACGGGGACAGCCCTGATACGGGAAGCTTTCTTT.

The chain has TRBV4-1 and TRBJ1-2, with TRBD1 identical over 7 bases. Per germline, CDR1 MGHRA and CDR2 YSYEKL. The CDR3 covers 15 residues. Germline trimming cut 2 bases from V and 4 bases from J; bases unmatched to any gene: 7. CDR3 nucleotides: TGCGCCAGCAGCCAAACAGGGGTCCCGGCCTATGGCTACACCTTC. It yields the protein CASSQTGVPAYGYTF.

The genes are TRBV27 and TRBJ2-1; possible D gene TRBD2, 7 bases. The V gene's germline CDR1 is MNHEY and CDR2 SMNVEV (reference sequence). V lost 7 bases, J lost 4 bases, and 14 bases lay in between. The CDR3 contains 14 residues. CDR3 bases: TGTGCCAGCACGGTAGGGGGGGGGTACAATGAGCAGTTCTTC. This translates into CASTVGGGYNEQFF.

The V gene is TRBV4-3, the J gene TRBJ1-2; D is unresolved. Between the trimmed V and J ends, which lost 0 bases and 5 bases, there was a span of 7 bases. The CDR3 is 13 residues long. Germline V gives CDR1 LGHNA, CDR2 YSLEER. CDR3 bases: TGCGCCAGCAGCCAAGAAACCGGATATGGCTACACCTTC. It yields the protein CASSQETGYGYTF.

V and J are TRBV25-1 and TRBJ1-2; D is possibly TRBD1 (6 bases). V dropped 3 bases and J dropped 2 bases, with 10 bases sitting between them. The CDR3 runs 14 residues. The germline V gene has CDR1 MGHDK and CDR2 SYGVNS. CDR3 in amino acids: CASSDRGPNYGYTF. The CDR3 DNA sequence: TGTGCCAGCAGTGACAGGGGACCCAACTATGGCTACACCTTC.

This clonotype has a handful of counts. The V and J genes are TRBV18 and TRBJ1-5; possible D gene TRBD1, 5 bases. The CDR3 is 16 amino acids. Germline V gene data show CDR1 as KGHSH and CDR2 as LQKENI. Trimming shortened V by 2 bases and J by 4 bases, and 15 bases separated the two germline ends. The CDR3 sequence: CASSPGGRTLNQPQHF. In DNA, the CDR3 is TGTGCCAGCTCACCAGGGGGAAGGACACTGAATCAGCCCCAGCATTTT.

This sequence joins TRBV7-2 and TRBJ2-7; TRBD2 aligns across 8 bases. CDR3 length equals 17 residues. The germline V gene encodes CDR1 SGHTA and CDR2 FQGNSA. The V and J ends lost 5 bases and 3 bases, in that order; junction bases with no gene match: 15. The CDR3 loop is CASSTIRPAGAGYEQYF. For the CDR3, the DNA is TGTGCCAGCAGCACCATTAGACCAGCGGGGGCCGGCTACGAGCAGTACTTC. The full variable domain, rest sourced from reference TRBV7-2 and TRBJ2-7, is GAGVSQSPSNKVTEKGKDVELRCDPISGHTALYWYRQSLGQGLEFLIYFQGNSAPDKSGLPSDRFSAERTGGSVSTLTIQRTQQEDSAVYLCASSTIRPAGAGYEQYFGPGTRLTVT.

About this clonotype: This CDR3 is missing its conserved last phenylalanine or tryptophan, likely due to a read error. The chain has TRBV7-8 and TRBJ1-1; D is unclear. V was cut by 3 bases and J by 0 bases, with 5 bases left in between. This CDR3 region has 13 residues. Germline CDR1 and CDR2: SGHVS and FQNEAQ. The CDR3 reads CASSLDLNTEAFL. CDR3 in DNA: TGTGCCAGCAGCTTGGACCTGAACACTGAAGCTTTCCTT.

This clonotype was picked up many times. The chain joins TRBV2 to TRBJ1-1; TRBD1 matches at 8 bases. Unmatched junction bases numbered 8, after V lost 7 bases and J lost 4 bases. In germline, CDR1 is SNHLY, CDR2 FYNNEI. The length of the CDR3 is 14 residues. The CDR3 sequence is CASIHTGTGTEAFF. Here the CDR3 DNA reads TGTGCCAGCATTCATACCGGGACAGGCACTGAAGCTTTCTTT.

The genes are TRBV3-1 and TRBJ2-7; D remains unclear. The CDR3 runs 16 residues. Germline CDR1 LGHDT, CDR2 YNNKEL (reference sequence). V lost 0 bases and J 7 bases, leaving 19 bases between the germline ends. The CDR3 protein is CASSQDQLYKPGEQYF. The CDR3 bases are TGTGCCAGCAGCCAAGACCAACTGTATAAACCCGGGGAGCAGTACTTC.

Note on this clonotype: It may be a read error: a sequence one base away is much more abundant. The J gene is TRBJ1-1, the V gene TRBV2; tentative D call: TRBD1 (6 bases). Germline CDR1 and CDR2: SNHLY and FYNNEI. The CDR3 is 18 residues long. As DNA, the CDR3 is TGTGCCAGCATCCGAGGGGCGGGAGAGGCAGGGGTAAACACTGGAGCTTTCTTT. Its translation: CASIRGAGEAGVNTGAFF.

At least ten counts were recorded for this clonotype. The V and J genes are TRBV5-5 and TRBJ2-3, with 8 bases that match TRBD2. With V trimmed by 3 bases and J by 1 base, 7 bases remained unmatched. CDR1 is SGHKS, CDR2 YYEKEE, per germline (reference sequence). The CDR3 consists of 16 residues. CDR3 in DNA: TGTGCCAGCAGCTCCACTGGGACTAGTGGCACAGATACGCAGTATTTT. Its protein product is CASSSTGTSGTDTQYF.

This clonotype was seen at least ten times. The CDR3 DNA reads as TGTGCCAGCAGTTCCCGGTCGGGGGCACCCTACGAGCAGTACTTC. Translating gives CASSSRSGAPYEQYF. The chain has TRBV2 and TRBJ2-7; D tentatively reads TRBD1 or TRBD2 (6 bases each). Germline V gene sequence: CDR1 SNHLY, CDR2 FYNNEI. V lost 5 bases, J lost 2 bases, and 16 bases lay in between. The CDR3 covers 15 residues.

This clonotype was found many times. The genes are TRBV11-2 and TRBJ1-1, with D possibly being TRBD1 (6 bases). The CDR3 contains 13 residues. The V gene lost 6 bases and the J gene lost 10 bases, with 18 bases spanning the gap. Per the germline V gene, CDR1 is SGHAT and CDR2 is FQNNGV. The CDR3 sequence is CASSLGTEQGAFF. The DNA of the CDR3 is TGTGCCAGCAGTCTTGGGACGGAACAGGGAGCTTTCTTT.

This rearrangement joins TRBV6-2 or TRBV6-3 to TRBJ2-2; tentative D call: TRBD2 (6 bases). Germline CDR1 reads MNHEY; CDR2 reads SVGEGT. Between the trimmed V and J ends, which lost 0 bases and 5 bases, there was a span of 13 bases. There are 16 residues in the CDR3. For the CDR3, the DNA is TGTGCCAGCAGTTACTCTAGCGGATGGGATACCGGGGAGCTGTTTTTT. This gives the protein CASSYSSGWDTGELFF.

J is TRBJ1-2 and V is TRBV5-1, with TRBD1 matching 10 bases. CDR1 and CDR2 (germline): SGHRS, YFSETQ. The CDR3 length is 16 residues. With V trimmed by 6 bases and J by 6 bases, 14 bases remained unmatched. CDR3 sequence (DNA): TGCGCCAGCAAGGACCCCGGGACAGGGGTAGAGCATGGCTACACCTTC. Translated: CASKDPGTGVEHGYTF. Based on the CDR3 plus reference TRBV5-1 and TRBJ1-2, the full variable domain is KAGVTQTPRYLIKTRGQQVTLSCSPISGHRSVSWYQQTPGQGLQFLFEYFSETQRNKGNFPGRFSGRQFSNSRSEMNVSTLELGDSALYLCASKDPGTGVEHGYTFGSGTRLTVV.

V gene TRBV9 combines with J gene TRBJ2-3, with D perhaps matching TRBD1 or TRBD2 (6 bases each). The CDR3 has 15 amino acids. The V and J ends lost 7 bases and 1 base respectively, with 16 bases between them. Germline CDR1 and CDR2: SGDLS and YYNGEE. The CDR3 DNA follows: TGTGCCAGCTCCACCTTGGGGGGCGGCACAGATACGCAGTATTTT. Translated, it gives CASSTLGGGTDTQYF.

The chain has TRBV28 and TRBJ2-5; D perhaps matches TRBD1 (6 bases). In germline, CDR1 is MDHEN, CDR2 SYDVKM. This CDR3 has 11 amino acids. Trimming stripped 3 bases from V and 13 bases from J, with 12 bases between. Here the CDR3 DNA reads TGTGCCAGCAGTTTGGGGGCTAGTACGTACTTC. It encodes CASSLGASTYF.

This clonotype was detected a few times. This chain links TRBV11-2 with TRBJ2-2, with 8 bases that match TRBD2. V was pared by 5 bases and J by 5 bases, with 4 bases of the junction left unmatched. The CDR3 is 14 amino acids. Germline CDR1 and CDR2: SGHAT and FQNNGV. The CDR3 sequence: CASSVAGRTGELFF. In nucleotides, the CDR3 is TGTGCCAGCAGCGTAGCGGGGCGTACCGGGGAGCTGTTTTTT.